The 6 T cell receptor beta chains listed next were all sequenced from one sample in a study of T cell responses to AZD1222 COVID-19 vaccine. TCRdb's copy holds only in-frame clones and misses some; the assay was immunoSEQ multiplex PCR. The table lists 80,000 to 95,000 clones, about nine tenths of them singletons. Sequenced material: peripheral blood, taken 28 days after the second AZD1222 dose. The receptors here all came from an adult who received the AZD1222 COVID-19 vaccine.

The chain carries TRBV7-2 and TRBJ1-1, with 12 bases identical to TRBD1. V was clipped by 5 bases and J by 9 bases; unmatched bases: 4. The CDR3 extends over 13 amino acids. Germline assignment: CDR1 SGHTA and CDR2 FQGNSA. The CDR3 DNA reads TGTGCCAGCAGCCTTGGGACAGGGGGCCAAGCTTTCTTT. Translation: CASSLGTGGQAFF.

The chain employs TRBV5-1 and TRBJ1-4; TRBD1 is a possible D gene (5 bases). Germline assignment: CDR1 SGHRS and CDR2 YFSETQ. This CDR3 contains 15 residues. V lost 4 bases, J lost 4 bases, and 14 bases lay in between. For the CDR3, the DNA is TGCGCCAGCAGCGCGGGAGGGGCCTATAATGAAAAACTGTTTTTT. Protein sequence: CASSAGGAYNEKLFF.

The chain uses TRBV3-1 (or the pseudogene TRBV3-2) and TRBJ2-7; 8 bases align to TRBD2. This CDR3 contains 14 residues. J was trimmed by 4 bases and V by 6 bases; bases with no gene match: 8. Germline CDR1 and CDR2: LGHDT and YNNKEL (reference sequence). This CDR3 is CASRKSGGGYEQYF. The CDR3 DNA is TGTGCCAGCAGAAAGAGCGGGGGTGGATACGAGCAGTACTTC.

The V and J genes are TRBV28 and TRBJ1-5, with 7 positions matching TRBD1. This CDR3 spans 12 amino acids. V lost 11 bases, J lost 7 bases, and 8 bases stayed unmatched. CDR1 and CDR2 from the germline V gene are MDHEN and SYDVKM. The CDR3 coding sequence is TGTGCCGGGGGACAGCTAGGCCAGCCCCAGCATTTT. Translation: CAGGQLGQPQHF.

This clone was recorded a few times. The chain recombines TRBV28 with TRBJ2-2; D may be TRBD1 (8 bases). The germline V gene encodes CDR1 MDHEN and CDR2 SYDVKM. The CDR3 contains 18 residues. The ends were cut back, 6 bases at V and 4 bases at J, with 24 bases in the middle. The chain's CDR3 is CASSSGQGGSRGTGELFF. CDR3 nucleotide sequence: TGTGCCAGCAGCTCCGGACAGGGAGGGTCGCGTGGCACCGGGGAGCTGTTTTTT.

This rearrangement joins TRBV27 to TRBJ1-5, with a tentative D call TRBD1 (6 bases). The CDR3 is 15 amino acids. V was shortened by 5 bases and J by 1 base, with 12 bases between the two germline ends. Germline-derived CDR1 and CDR2 are MNHEY and SMNVEV (reference sequence). CDR3 DNA sequence: TGTGCCAGCAGTACCACAGGGAGGAGCAATCAGCCCCAGCATTTT. It translates to CASSTTGRSNQPQHF.